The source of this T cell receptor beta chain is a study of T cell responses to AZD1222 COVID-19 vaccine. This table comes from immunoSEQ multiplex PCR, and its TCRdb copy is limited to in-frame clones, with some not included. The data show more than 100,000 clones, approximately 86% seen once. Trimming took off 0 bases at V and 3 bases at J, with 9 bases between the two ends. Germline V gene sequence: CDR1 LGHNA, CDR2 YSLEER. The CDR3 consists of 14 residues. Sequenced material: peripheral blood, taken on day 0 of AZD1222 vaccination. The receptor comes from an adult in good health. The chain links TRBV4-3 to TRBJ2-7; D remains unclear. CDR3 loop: CASSQDAEVYEQYF. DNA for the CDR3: TGCGCCAGCAGCCAAGATGCTGAGGTCTACGAGCAGTACTTC.